These 27 T cell receptor beta chains came from one sample sequenced in a study of somatic mutations in cytotoxic T cells in rheumatoid arthritis. TCRdb keeps only in-frame clones here, not all; method: immunoSEQ multiplex PCR. The table includes 15,000 to 20,000 clones, around 80% detected once. Sequences were obtained from CD8+ T cells sorted from blood. Receptors originate from an adult with rheumatoid arthritis.

This clone showed up just a few times. V usage is TRBV5-1 and J usage is TRBJ1-2, with a weak D call TRBD1 (5 bases). V dropped 1 base and J dropped 6 bases, with 10 bases sitting between them. Germline CDR1 SGHRS, CDR2 YFSETQ. CDR3 length: 13 amino acids. CDR3 bases: TGCGCCAGCAGCTTGAATCAGGGTCATGGCTACACCTTC. Translated: CASSLNQGHGYTF.

In nucleotides, the CDR3 is TGTGCCAGCAGCCCCGTTATTGTGGCCCAAGAGACCCAGTACTTC. Translated, it gives CASSPVIVAQETQYF. The chain links TRBV28 to TRBJ2-5; the D is unclear. The V gene lost 6 bases and the J gene lost 1 base, with 15 bases spanning the gap. The CDR3 runs 15 residues. CDR1 MDHEN and CDR2 SYDVKM come from the germline V gene.

This chain links TRBV9 with TRBJ2-1, with 9 bases fitting TRBD2. The CDR3 consists of 17 residues. In germline, CDR1 is SGDLS, CDR2 YYNGEE. V was pared by 3 bases and J by 0 bases, with 7 bases of the junction left unmatched. The chain's CDR3 is CASSASGAKSSYNEQFF. The CDR3 DNA reads TGTGCCAGCAGCGCTAGCGGGGCAAAAAGCTCCTACAATGAGCAGTTCTTC.

The V gene is TRBV11-1, the J gene TRBJ2-6; TRBD2 matches at 7 bases. This CDR3 comprises 18 residues. The V gene end was trimmed by 3 bases and the J gene end by 0 bases; junction bases not matched to a gene: 8. Germline CDR1 reads SGHAT; CDR2 reads FQDESV (reference sequence). CDR3 in amino acids: CASSLGGSQSSGANVLTF. As DNA, the CDR3 is TGTGCCAGCAGCTTGGGGGGGTCCCAAAGCTCTGGGGCCAACGTCCTGACTTTC.

J is TRBJ1-1 and V is TRBV28; D not resolved. The CDR3 consists of 11 residues. Per the germline V gene, CDR1 is MDHEN and CDR2 is SYDVKM. V lost 8 bases and J 3 bases, leaving 7 bases between the germline ends. CDR3 DNA: TGTGCCAGCGGTACGGACACTGAAGCTTTCTTT. Translating gives CASGTDTEAFF.

The genes are TRBV15 and TRBJ2-1; 10 bases map to TRBD2. V lost 1 base, J lost 8 bases, and 8 bases stayed unmatched. Germline CDR1 LNHNV, CDR2 YYDKDF (reference sequence). The CDR3 has 16 amino acids. CDR3 nucleotide sequence: TGTGCCACCAGCAGAGGAGCGGGGGGGCCGGGCGATGAGCAGTTCTTC. Amino acid sequence: CATSRGAGGPGDEQFF.

This rearrangement joins TRBV11-2 to TRBJ2-7; TRBD1 matches at 9 bases. This CDR3 has 14 amino acids. V gave up 4 bases and J gave up 2 bases; unmatched junction bases: 3. The V gene's germline CDR1 is SGHAT and CDR2 FQNNGV. CDR3 sequence: CASSSGTGTYEQYF. CDR3 DNA sequence: TGTGCCAGCAGCTCCGGGACAGGGACCTACGAGCAGTACTTC.

The V gene is TRBV7-8, the J gene TRBJ1-4; 8 positions agree with TRBD1. V gave up 1 base and J gave up 6 bases; unmatched junction bases: 4. The germline V gene encodes CDR1 SGHVS and CDR2 FQNEAQ. CDR3 length: 15 residues. The CDR3 nucleotides read TGTGCCAGCAGCTTAGTCCAGGGGGCATATGAAAAACTGTTTTTT. Translation: CASSLVQGAYEKLFF.

The chain carries TRBV4-1 and TRBJ1-2, with a weak D call TRBD1 (6 bases). The germline V gene has CDR1 MGHRA and CDR2 YSYEKL. CDR3 size: 16 residues. Trimming stripped 4 bases from V and 1 base from J, with 16 bases between. The CDR3 DNA follows: TGCGCCAGCAGCCTTATCGCGGGGACAAGTAACTATGGCTACACCTTC. This codes for CASSLIAGTSNYGYTF.

The chain joins TRBV5-1 to TRBJ2-3; unclear D gene. CDR1 SGHRS and CDR2 YFSETQ come from the germline V gene. Trimming pared 0 bases from V and 6 bases from J, leaving 2 bases between. CDR3 length equals 11 residues. The chain's CDR3 is CASSLGDTQYF. The CDR3 nucleotides are TGCGCCAGCAGCTTGGGGGATACGCAGTATTTT.

The CDR3 is CASSLEVGLNNEQFF. The CDR3 coding sequence is TGTGCCAGCAGCTTAGAGGTGGGCCTCAACAATGAGCAGTTCTTC. The chain couples TRBV7-9 to TRBJ2-1; no reliable D call. Germline V gene data show CDR1 as SEHNR and CDR2 as FQNEAQ (reference sequence). The V gene lost 1 base and the J gene lost 5 bases, with 12 bases spanning the gap. This CDR3 spans 15 amino acids.

This clone came up a few times. One end of the junction does not line up with germline, which may come from a read error. The J gene is TRBJ1-1, the V gene TRBV11-2; D possibly corresponds to TRBD1 (6 bases). In germline, CDR1 is SGHAT, CDR2 FQNNGV. CDR3 length: 13 residues. The CDR3, as DNA: TGTGCCAGCAGCTCCAGGGGAATATCCCCGGGGGACTTT. The encoded protein is CASSSRGISPGDF.

This clone has more than one count but fewer than ten. This chain links TRBV7-8 with TRBJ1-5; TRBD1 agrees at 8 bases. With 1 base clipped from V and 6 bases from J, the junction kept 8 bases outside the gene matches. Germline-derived CDR1 and CDR2 are SGHVS and FQNEAQ. The CDR3 runs to 16 residues. The CDR3 region has the DNA TGTGCCAGCAGCTTAGGCTCTCAGGGGGCCCGTCAGCCCCAGCATTTT. Its protein product is CASSLGSQGARQPQHF.

This chain links TRBV19 with TRBJ1-5, with TRBD1 as a possible D gene (5 bases). CDR3 length: 14 amino acids. In germline, CDR1 is LNHDA, CDR2 SQIVND (reference sequence). Trimming removed 1 base from V and 3 bases from J, with 7 bases in between. CDR3 region: CASSIGGPNQPQHF. DNA for the CDR3: TGTGCCAGTAGTATAGGGGGCCCCAATCAGCCCCAGCATTTT.

The chain uses TRBV13 and TRBJ1-1; D unclear. CDR1 is PRHDT and CDR2 is FYEKMQ in the germline V gene (reference sequence). V lost 1 base and J 0 bases, leaving 6 bases between the germline ends. This CDR3 is 14 amino acids long. CDR3 sequence reads: CASSLEPVNTEAFF. As DNA, the CDR3 is TGTGCCAGCAGCTTAGAACCAGTGAACACTGAAGCTTTCTTT.

The rearrangement links TRBV7-9 to TRBJ2-1; D unresolved. The V gene's germline CDR1 is SEHNR and CDR2 FQNEAQ (reference sequence). This CDR3 is 15 amino acids long. Deletions cut 3 bases from V and 0 bases from J, with 9 bases between. This CDR3 is CASSLGGPSYNEQFF. The CDR3 bases are TGTGCCAGCAGCTTGGGCGGACCCTCCTACAATGAGCAGTTCTTC.

The chain employs TRBV27 and TRBJ1-5; D is perhaps TRBD1 (5 bases). The germline V gene has CDR1 MNHEY and CDR2 SMNVEV (reference sequence). The CDR3 consists of 16 residues. V was pared by 0 bases and J by 4 bases, with 13 bases between. The CDR3: CASSLSATDNNQPQHF. The CDR3 nucleotides read TGTGCCAGCAGTTTATCGGCGACAGATAATAATCAGCCCCAGCATTTT.

The rearrangement links TRBV7-2 to TRBJ2-3; D may be TRBD2 (5 bases). The germline V and J ends were trimmed by 4 bases and 0 bases, with 23 bases remaining between them. The CDR3 is 19 residues long. CDR1 and CDR2 (germline): SGHTA, FQGNSA. The CDR3 sequence: CASSWLAPLPQTSTDTQYF. CDR3 coding DNA: TGTGCCAGCAGCTGGTTAGCGCCTTTACCTCAAACTAGCACAGATACGCAGTATTTT. Complete variable domain (other parts from reference TRBV7-2 and TRBJ2-3): GAGVSQSPSNKVTEKGKDVELRCDPISGHTALYWYRQSLGQGLEFLIYFQGNSAPDKSGLPSDRFSAERTGGSVSTLTIQRTQQEDSAVYLCASSWLAPLPQTSTDTQYFGPGTRLTVL.

This clone was seen just once. The rearrangement joins TRBV27 to TRBJ2-1, with 9 bases identical to TRBD1. Trimming took 0 bases from V and 12 from J; bases not matched to a gene: 9. Germline CDR1 is MNHEY and CDR2 is SMNVEV (reference sequence). This CDR3 spans 15 amino acids. DNA for the CDR3: TGTGCCAGCAGTTTATCTGGGACAGGGTTTCTCGGGCAGTTCTTC. It translates to CASSLSGTGFLGQFF.

This clone was detected once. The chain carries TRBV7-9 and TRBJ1-3; D is undetermined. The CDR3 is 14 amino acids. Germline assignment: CDR1 SEHNR and CDR2 FQNEAQ (reference sequence). V gave up 5 bases and J gave up 4 bases, with 12 bases separating them. Here the CDR3 DNA reads TGTGCCAGCAGCCCGAAGGATTTAGGAAACACCATATATTTT. As protein: CASSPKDLGNTIYF.

The gene calls are TRBV6-1 and TRBJ2-4; no definite D call. This CDR3 is built from 15 residues. Germline V gene sequence: CDR1 MNHNS, CDR2 SASEGT. The V and J ends lost 1 base and 8 bases respectively, with 15 bases between them. CDR3 loop: CASSEGPGGVDIQYF. In DNA, the CDR3 is TGTGCCAGCAGTGAAGGGCCGGGTGGGGTGGACATTCAGTACTTC.

This clone was counted a few times. This sequence joins TRBV7-9 and TRBJ2-1, with D perhaps matching TRBD2 (6 bases). This CDR3 is built from 12 residues. Trimming pared 5 bases from V and 4 bases from J, leaving 6 bases between. CDR1 SEHNR and CDR2 FQNEAQ come from the germline V gene (reference sequence). The CDR3 DNA sequence: TGTGCCAGCAGCCGGGGGTACAATGAGCAGTTCTTC. Protein sequence: CASSRGYNEQFF.

This clone was counted a few times. The gene calls are TRBV27 and TRBJ1-5; D gene unclear. The V gene lost 2 bases and the J gene lost 5 bases, with 7 bases spanning the gap. Germline CDR1 reads MNHEY; CDR2 reads SMNVEV (reference sequence). The CDR3 extends over 13 amino acids. The CDR3 sequence: CASSLDEHQPQHF. DNA for the CDR3: TGTGCCAGCAGTTTAGACGAGCATCAGCCCCAGCATTTT.

The chain is built from TRBV7-9 and TRBJ2-5, with D unclear. The CDR3 covers 14 residues. Looked up from germline, CDR1 is SEHNR and CDR2 is FQNEAQ (reference sequence). V dropped 2 bases and J dropped 4 bases, with 11 bases sitting between them. CDR3 coding DNA: TGTGCCAGCAGCTTAATTAGCCCCGTAGAGACCCAGTACTTC. This sequence encodes CASSLISPVETQYF.

The chain couples TRBV7-6 to TRBJ2-1, with D perhaps TRBD2 (7 bases). V was cut by 1 base and J by 0 bases, with 13 bases left in between. CDR3 length equals 17 residues. Germline V gives CDR1 SGHVS, CDR2 FNYEAQ. CDR3 in DNA: TGTGCCAGCAGCTTAGTGGGGGGGGGCAGCTCCTACAATGAGCAGTTCTTC. Amino acid sequence: CASSLVGGGSSYNEQFF.

The rearrangement joins TRBV6-4 to TRBJ2-1, with a possible D match to TRBD2 (7 bases). V lost 5 bases and J lost 8, with 16 bases in between. The CDR3 contains 14 residues. Germline V lookup: CDR1 MRHNA, CDR2 SNTAGT. CDR3 sequence: CASSLRGGQYEQFF. In nucleotides, the CDR3 is TGTGCCAGCAGTTTAAGGGGGGGCCAGTATGAGCAGTTCTTC.

This chain links TRBV19 with TRBJ2-1; D may be TRBD1 or TRBD2 (5 bases each). The CDR3 length is 14 residues. V shed 4 bases and J shed 6 bases, with 13 bases lying between them. Germline V gene sequence: CDR1 LNHDA, CDR2 SQIVND (reference sequence). CDR3 DNA: TGTGCCAGTAGTAGAATGAATGGGGGCAATGAGCAGTTCTTC. Protein: CASSRMNGGNEQFF.